This T cell receptor (beta chain) derives from a study of CXCR3-negative and CXCR3-positive naive CD8 T cells. The study's findings and limits: Cryopreservation partially decreased CXCR3 expression, and most assays used fresh PBMCs. Similar TRBV-TRBJ usage was seen in naive cells (both CXCR3-negative and CXCR3-positive), but memory cells differed. High diversity, comparable across both naive subsets, contrasted with much lower diversity in memory CD8+ cells.

As concerns this clonotype: The antigen is not known.

5' RACE that incorporated UMI labels was used to prepare the TRB cDNA libraries. One entry per CDR3 protein, without DNA, is what TCRdb gives after re-calling the 5' RACE reads. In total, the table holds roughly 89,000 distinct CDR3 sequences. The CDR3 extends over 20 amino acids. Germline lookup yields CDR1 DFQATT and CDR2 SNEGSKA (reference sequence). Phenotypically, naive CD8+ T cells corresponded to CD45RO-CCR7+CD27+CD95-. Source material: naive CXCR3- CD8+ T cells from blood. Subset described: CD45RO-CCR7+CD27+CD95- naive CD8+ T cells lacking CXCR3 (TNR3-). V is TRBV20-1 and J is TRBJ2-6; TCRdb names TRBD2, which stays unverified in the absence of DNA. The clonotype was recovered from a human donor in good health. Some clones in this sample may be carry-over from other donors' samples. This chain's CDR3 is CSAQHPSGGSNSSGANVLTF.